This paragraph reports one T cell receptor (beta chain). No infections or other immune events were documented during collection. V lost 5 bases and J 0 bases, leaving 13 bases between the germline ends. Germline CDR1 and CDR2: SEHNR and FQNEAQ (reference sequence). The CDR3 is made up of 15 amino acids. The data derive from a study of identifying expanded T cells in peripheral blood. Only in-frame clones appear in the TCRdb table, and some are missing; sequencing was by immunoSEQ multiplex PCR. The data hold tens of thousands of clones, with around 84% observed a single time. The sequence came from a person aged 18 to 75 in good health. The sequencing sample was made of blood. This rearrangement joins TRBV7-9 to TRBJ1-2; perhaps TRBD1 as D (6 bases). The CDR3 is CASSLGQNSNYGYTF. For the CDR3, the DNA is TGTGCCAGCAGCCTTGGACAGAACTCTAACTATGGCTACACCTTC.